This T cell receptor (beta chain) was documented in a study of blood T cell repertoires in COVID-19. Across the whole study: T cells, B-cell-depleted T cells, or PBMCs supplied cDNA or gDNA.

Trimming at V came to 2 bases and at J to 5 bases, leaving 17 bases not matched to a gene. This CDR3 is built from 21 residues. Germline V gives CDR1 LGHDT, CDR2 YNNKEL (reference sequence). Clones were sequenced by immunoSEQ multiplex PCR, and TCRdb holds only the in-frame ones, with some missing. The sample shows some 670,000 clones, approximately 90% of them seen only once. The receptor was derived from a woman in her late teens or twenties with acute or convalescent COVID-19. The sequencing input was peripheral blood. The chain recombines TRBV3-1 (or the pseudogene TRBV3-2) with TRBJ2-3; 15 bases are a match to TRBD2. In DNA form, the CDR3 reads TGTGCCAGCAGCCAATCCCATGGACTAGCGGGGGGGCATTTGGGGCAAGATACGCAGTATTTT. Encoded protein: CASSQSHGLAGGHLGQDTQYF.